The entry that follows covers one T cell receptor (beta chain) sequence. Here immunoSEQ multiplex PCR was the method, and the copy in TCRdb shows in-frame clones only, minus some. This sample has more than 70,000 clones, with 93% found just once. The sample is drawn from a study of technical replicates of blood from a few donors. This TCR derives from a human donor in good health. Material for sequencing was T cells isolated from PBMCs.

CDR3 loop: CASTRQGRGYTF. CDR3 nucleotides: TGTGCCAGCACCCGACAGGGTCGTGGCTACACCTTC. This sequence joins TRBV6-5 and TRBJ1-2, with 7 bases identical to TRBD1. With V trimmed by 7 bases and J by 7 bases, 6 bases remained unmatched. From germline, CDR1 is MNHEY and CDR2 SVGAGI. The CDR3 contains 12 residues.